This entry lists 5 T cell receptor beta chains sequenced from one sample in a study of early T cells in non-severe SARS-CoV-2 infection (dated by TCRdb to about 2021). Preparation of the library involved 5' RACE. The listed sequencing device is NextSeq 500. TCRdb itself trimmed the public reads at Q25 with fastp, ran MiXCR and retained productive beta chains. Every entry covers one CDR3 protein and lists the most common genes and DNA from its rows. The sample table shows tens of thousands of distinct CDR3 sequences, and 13% are seen once. The top ten clonotypes cover more than 8.5% of the sample. The specimen was whole blood. The receptors stem from an adult who was a healthcare worker with PCR-confirmed SARS-CoV-2 infection or an uninfected control (not recorded which).

This clonotype was picked up many times. The genes are TRBV28 and TRBJ1-5; 10 bases line up with TRBD1. The CDR3 covers 14 residues. CDR1 and CDR2 from the germline V gene are MDHEN and SYDVKM. V lost 4 bases and J lost 7; bases outside the gene matches: 4. The CDR3 sequence is CASSSGTGVQPQHF. CDR3 coding DNA: TGTGCCAGCAGTTCAGGGACAGGGGTGCAGCCCCAGCATTTT.

Many counts were recorded for this clonotype. The gene calls are TRBV27 and TRBJ2-7, with unresolved D. CDR1 is MNHEY and CDR2 is SMNVEV in the germline V gene (reference sequence). The length of the CDR3 is 14 residues. Trimming took off 2 bases at V and 7 bases at J, with 15 bases between the two ends. CDR3 nucleotide sequence: TGTGCCAGCAGTTTAGCCAGTCTTGTAGGTGAGCAGTACTTC. Translated: CASSLASLVGEQYF.

In its sample, this clonotype was seen many times. The genes are TRBV6-6 and TRBJ2-3, with 8 bases identical to TRBD2. There are 12 residues in the CDR3. Germline CDR1 MNHNY, CDR2 SVGAGI (reference sequence). V lost 8 bases to trimming and J lost 9 bases; unmatched junction nucleotides: 7. The CDR3 DNA follows: TGTGCCAGCGGGTTGGAGCGGGGGACGCAGTATTTT. Residues: CASGLERGTQYF.

This chain joins TRBV6-2 or TRBV6-3 and TRBJ2-2, with D possibly being TRBD1 or TRBD2 (5 bases each). Germline V CDR1 and CDR2: MNHEY, SVGEGT. V was shortened by 9 bases and J by 1 base, with 9 bases between the two germline ends. This CDR3 comprises 13 residues. The CDR3 coding sequence is TGTGCCAGTAGGGGAGTGAACACCGGGGAGCTGTTTTTT. Its protein product is CASRGVNTGELFF.

Concerning this clonotype: A junction end diverges from the germline sequence, so it may reflect a read error. The V and J genes are TRBV28 and TRBJ2-7; D might be TRBD1 (5 bases). The CDR3 sequence is 13 residues long. Germline V gene data show CDR1 as MDHEN and CDR2 as SYDVKM. The CDR3 region is CASSTTVAYEQYF. The CDR3 region has the DNA TGCGCCAGCAGTACGACAGTGGCCTACGAGCAGTACTTC.